In this sample, the clone carrying this T cell receptor beta chain turned up a few times. The data originate from a study of graft-versus-host responses after intestinal transplantation. Whole-study findings and limits: Recipient bone marrow held GvH clones, some seen earlier in ileum or blood. In patients with graft-donor T cell macrochimerism, allograft graft-versus-host to host-versus-graft clonal ratios were high.

Libraries were prepared by immunoSEQ multiplex PCR; TCRdb keeps only in-frame clonotypes and omits some of them. The table lists about 6,800 clones, more than 25% of them singletons, with about 5% in the top ten. The CDR3 is 18 residues long. Trimming pared 0 bases from V and 0 bases from J, leaving 15 bases between. The germline CDR1 and CDR2 sequences are MNHNS and SASEGT. The clonotype comes from a human patient who received an intestinal transplant. Sequencing used alloreactive CD4+ T cells from a mixed lymphocyte reaction culture, obtained before intestinal transplant. Described subset: CFSE-low proliferating T cells sorted from roughly 6-day pre-transplant mixed lymphocyte reaction (GvH or HvG direction). V and J are TRBV6-1 and TRBJ1-3; possibly TRBD1 for D (5 bases). The CDR3 DNA reads as TGTGCCAGCAGTGAAGCACTGTGGGGCGGAAGCTCTGGAAACACCATATATTTT. Amino acids: CASSEALWGGSSGNTIYF.